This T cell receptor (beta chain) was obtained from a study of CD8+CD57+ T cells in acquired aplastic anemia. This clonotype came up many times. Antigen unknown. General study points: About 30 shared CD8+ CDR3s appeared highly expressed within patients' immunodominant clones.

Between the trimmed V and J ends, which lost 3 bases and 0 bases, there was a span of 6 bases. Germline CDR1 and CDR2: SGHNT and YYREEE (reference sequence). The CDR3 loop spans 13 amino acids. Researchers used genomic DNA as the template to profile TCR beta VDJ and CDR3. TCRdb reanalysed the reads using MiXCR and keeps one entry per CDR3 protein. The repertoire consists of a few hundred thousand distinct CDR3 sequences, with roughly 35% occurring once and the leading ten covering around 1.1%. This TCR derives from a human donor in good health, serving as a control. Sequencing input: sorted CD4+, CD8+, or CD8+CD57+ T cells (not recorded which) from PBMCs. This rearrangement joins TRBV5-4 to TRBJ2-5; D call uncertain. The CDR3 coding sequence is TGTGCCAGCAGCTCCGGACACCAAGAGACCCAGTACTTC. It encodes CASSSGHQETQYF.